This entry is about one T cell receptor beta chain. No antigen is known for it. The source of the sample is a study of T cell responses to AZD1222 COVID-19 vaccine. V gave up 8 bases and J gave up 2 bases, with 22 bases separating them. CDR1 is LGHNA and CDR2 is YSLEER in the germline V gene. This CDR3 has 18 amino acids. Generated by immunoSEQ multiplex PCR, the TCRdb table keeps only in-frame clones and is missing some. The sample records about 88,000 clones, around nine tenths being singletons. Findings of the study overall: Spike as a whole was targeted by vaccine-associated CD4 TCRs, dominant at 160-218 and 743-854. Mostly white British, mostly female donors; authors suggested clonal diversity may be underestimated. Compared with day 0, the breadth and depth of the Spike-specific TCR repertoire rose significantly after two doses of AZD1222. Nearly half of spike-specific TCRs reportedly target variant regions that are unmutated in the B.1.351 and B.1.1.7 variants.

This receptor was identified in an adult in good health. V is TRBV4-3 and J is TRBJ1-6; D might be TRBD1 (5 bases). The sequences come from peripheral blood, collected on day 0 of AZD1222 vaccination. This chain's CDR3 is CASYSDGGGLPYNSPLHF. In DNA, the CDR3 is TGCGCCAGCTATTCCGATGGGGGGGGGTTACCCTATAATTCACCCCTCCACTTT.